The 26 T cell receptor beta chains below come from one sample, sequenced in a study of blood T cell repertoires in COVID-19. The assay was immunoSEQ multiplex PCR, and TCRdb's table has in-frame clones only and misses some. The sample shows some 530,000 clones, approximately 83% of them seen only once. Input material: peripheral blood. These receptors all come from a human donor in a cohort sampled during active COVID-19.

The CDR3 here is CASTQTGGGKKAFF. CDR3 DNA sequence: TGTGCCAGCACCCAGACAGGGGGCGGGAAGAAGGCTTTCTTT. The chain is built from TRBV6-5 and TRBJ1-1; 10 nucleotides line up with TRBD1. V dropped 7 bases and J dropped 11; count of bases not matched to a gene: 13. The CDR3 has 14 residues. CDR1 MNHEY and CDR2 SVGAGI come from the germline V gene.

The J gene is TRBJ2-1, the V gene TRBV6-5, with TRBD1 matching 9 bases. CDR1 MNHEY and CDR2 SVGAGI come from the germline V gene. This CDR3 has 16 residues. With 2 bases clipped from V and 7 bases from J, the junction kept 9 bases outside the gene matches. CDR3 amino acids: CASSYAPGQGLNEQFF. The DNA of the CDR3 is TGTGCCAGCAGTTACGCCCCAGGACAGGGGCTGAATGAGCAGTTCTTC.

The CDR3 DNA reads as TGTGCCAGCAGCCAGGAGAATAGGGAGCAGTTCTTC. This codes for CASSQENREQFF. V and J are TRBV3-1 (or the pseudogene TRBV3-2) and TRBJ2-1, with D hard to call. This CDR3 comprises 12 residues. Germline CDR1 and CDR2: LGHDT and YNNKEL (reference sequence). V was shortened by 3 bases and J by 10 bases, with 10 bases between the two germline ends.

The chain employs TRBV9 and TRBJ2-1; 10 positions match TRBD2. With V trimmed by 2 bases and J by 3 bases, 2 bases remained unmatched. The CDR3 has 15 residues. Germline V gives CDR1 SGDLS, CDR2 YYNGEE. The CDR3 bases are TGTGCCAGCAGCGTGCGACTAGCGGGCTACAATGAGCAGTTCTTC. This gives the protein CASSVRLAGYNEQFF.

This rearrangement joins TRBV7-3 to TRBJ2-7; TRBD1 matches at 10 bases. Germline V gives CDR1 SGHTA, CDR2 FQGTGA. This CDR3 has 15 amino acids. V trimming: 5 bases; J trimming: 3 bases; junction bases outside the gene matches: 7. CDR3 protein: CASSKDRGDNYEQYF. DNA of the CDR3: TGTGCCAGCAGCAAGGACAGGGGGGACAACTACGAGCAGTACTTC.

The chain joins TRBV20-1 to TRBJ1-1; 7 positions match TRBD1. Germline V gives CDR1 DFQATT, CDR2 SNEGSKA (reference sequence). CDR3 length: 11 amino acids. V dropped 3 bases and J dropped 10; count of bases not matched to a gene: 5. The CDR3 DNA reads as TGCAGTGCTAGGGGGTACAGGGGAGCTTTCTTT. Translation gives CSARGYRGAFF.

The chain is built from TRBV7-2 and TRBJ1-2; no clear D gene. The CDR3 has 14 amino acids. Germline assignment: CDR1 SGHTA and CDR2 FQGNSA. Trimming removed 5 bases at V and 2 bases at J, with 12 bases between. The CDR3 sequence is CASSLRRENYGYTF. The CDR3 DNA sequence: TGTGCCAGCAGCCTTAGACGGGAGAACTATGGCTACACCTTC.

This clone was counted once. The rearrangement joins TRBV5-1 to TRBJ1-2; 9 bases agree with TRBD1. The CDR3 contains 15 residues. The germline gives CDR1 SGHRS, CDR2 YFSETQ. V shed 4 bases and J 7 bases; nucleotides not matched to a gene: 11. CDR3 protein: CASSPNPGQGSGYTF. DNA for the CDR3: TGCGCCAGCAGCCCGAACCCGGGACAGGGTAGTGGCTACACCTTC.

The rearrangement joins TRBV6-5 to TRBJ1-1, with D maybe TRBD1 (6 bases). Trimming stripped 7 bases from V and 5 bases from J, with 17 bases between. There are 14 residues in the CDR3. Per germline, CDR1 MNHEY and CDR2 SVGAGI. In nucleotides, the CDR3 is TGTGCCAGCACCCCCGGTAGGGGGGGGACTGAAGCTTTCTTT. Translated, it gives CASTPGRGGTEAFF.

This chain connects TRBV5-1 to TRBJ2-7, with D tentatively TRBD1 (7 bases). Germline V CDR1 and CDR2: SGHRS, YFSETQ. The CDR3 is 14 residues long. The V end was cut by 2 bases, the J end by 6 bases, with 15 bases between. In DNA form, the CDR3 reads TGCGCCAGCAGCTTCGGGCAGGGGGGCTTCGAGCAGTACTTC. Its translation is CASSFGQGGFEQYF.

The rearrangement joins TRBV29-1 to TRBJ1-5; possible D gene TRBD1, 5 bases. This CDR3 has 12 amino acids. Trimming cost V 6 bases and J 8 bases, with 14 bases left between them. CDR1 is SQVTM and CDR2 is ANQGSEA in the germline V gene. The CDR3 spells CSVSNPREPQHF. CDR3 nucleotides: TGCAGCGTCTCCAATCCCAGGGAGCCCCAGCATTTT.

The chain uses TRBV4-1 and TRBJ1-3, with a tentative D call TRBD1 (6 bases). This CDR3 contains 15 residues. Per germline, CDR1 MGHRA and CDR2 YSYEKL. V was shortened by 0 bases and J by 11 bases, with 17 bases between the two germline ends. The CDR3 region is CASSQDEGGFVAIYF. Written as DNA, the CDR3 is TGCGCCAGCAGCCAAGACGAGGGGGGGTTCGTGGCCATATATTTT.

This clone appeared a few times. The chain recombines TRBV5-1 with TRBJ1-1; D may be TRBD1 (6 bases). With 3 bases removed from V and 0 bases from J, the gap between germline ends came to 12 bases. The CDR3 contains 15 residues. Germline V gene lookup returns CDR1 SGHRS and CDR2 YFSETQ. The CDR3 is CASSSLQGMNTEAFF. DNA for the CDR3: TGCGCCAGCAGCTCCTTACAGGGCATGAACACTGAAGCTTTCTTT.

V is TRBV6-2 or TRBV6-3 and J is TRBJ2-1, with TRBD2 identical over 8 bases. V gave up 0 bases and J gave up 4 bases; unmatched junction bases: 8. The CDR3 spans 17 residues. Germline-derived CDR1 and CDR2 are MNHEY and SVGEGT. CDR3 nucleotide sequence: TGTGCCAGCAGTTACTCCCCCCAAGCGGGAGATTACAATGAGCAGTTCTTC. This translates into CASSYSPQAGDYNEQFF.

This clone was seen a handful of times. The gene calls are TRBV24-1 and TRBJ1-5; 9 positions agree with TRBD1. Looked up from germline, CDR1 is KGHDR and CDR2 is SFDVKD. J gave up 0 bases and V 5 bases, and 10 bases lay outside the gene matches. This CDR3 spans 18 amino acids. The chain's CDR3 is CATSGPNRQGDSNQPQHF. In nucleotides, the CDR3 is TGTGCCACCAGTGGCCCCAATAGACAGGGGGATAGCAATCAGCCCCAGCATTTT.

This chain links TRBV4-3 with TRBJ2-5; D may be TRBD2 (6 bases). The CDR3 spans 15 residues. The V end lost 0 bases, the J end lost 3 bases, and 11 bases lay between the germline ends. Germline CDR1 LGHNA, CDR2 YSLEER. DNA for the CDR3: TGCGCCAGCAGCCAAGAAGGAGGGAGGAAAGAGACCCAGTACTTC. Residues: CASSQEGGRKETQYF.

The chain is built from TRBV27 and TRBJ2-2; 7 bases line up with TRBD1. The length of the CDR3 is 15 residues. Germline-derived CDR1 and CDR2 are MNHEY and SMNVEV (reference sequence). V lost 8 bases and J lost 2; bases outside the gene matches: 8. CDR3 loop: CASAFGTVNTGELFF. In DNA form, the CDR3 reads TGTGCCAGCGCCTTCGGGACAGTCAACACCGGGGAGCTGTTTTTT.

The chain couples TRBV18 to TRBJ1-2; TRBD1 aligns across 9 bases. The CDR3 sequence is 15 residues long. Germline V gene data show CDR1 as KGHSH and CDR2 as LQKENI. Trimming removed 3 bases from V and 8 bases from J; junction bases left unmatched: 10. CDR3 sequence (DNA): TGTGCCAGCTCACCGGGACAGGGAGGATTGCGAGGCTACACCTTC. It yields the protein CASSPGQGGLRGYTF.

The CDR3 DNA sequence: TGTGCCAGCAGGACCGGGACAGGGGCCGTTCAGCCCCAGCATTTT. It encodes CASRTGTGAVQPQHF. The chain combines TRBV6-1 with TRBJ1-5, with TRBD1 matching 10 bases. The CDR3 contains 15 residues. Germline loops: CDR1 MNHNS, CDR2 SASEGT. The V segment lost 6 bases and the J segment 6 bases; nucleotides outside the gene matches: 8.

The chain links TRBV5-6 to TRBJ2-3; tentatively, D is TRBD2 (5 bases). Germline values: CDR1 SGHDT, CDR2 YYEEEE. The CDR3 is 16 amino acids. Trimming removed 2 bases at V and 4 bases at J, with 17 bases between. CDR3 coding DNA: TGTGCCAGCAGCTTCCGGAGCGGAACAAGGCCAGATACGCAGTATTTT. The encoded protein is CASSFRSGTRPDTQYF.

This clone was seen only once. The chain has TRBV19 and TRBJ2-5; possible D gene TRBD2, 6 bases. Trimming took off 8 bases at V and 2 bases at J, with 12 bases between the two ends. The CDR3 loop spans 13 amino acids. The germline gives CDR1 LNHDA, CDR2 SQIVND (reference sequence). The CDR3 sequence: CASSGTGQETQYF. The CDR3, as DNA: TGTGCCAGTTCAGGGACTGGTCAAGAGACCCAGTACTTC.

The CDR3 loop reads CASSTFNQNSNQPQHF. The CDR3 DNA follows: TGTGCCAGTAGTACCTTCAACCAGAATAGCAATCAGCCCCAGCATTTT. The chain carries TRBV19 and TRBJ1-5, with D uncertain. Trimming pared 4 bases from V and 0 bases from J, leaving 13 bases between. The CDR3 is 16 amino acids. The germline V gene has CDR1 LNHDA and CDR2 SQIVND (reference sequence).

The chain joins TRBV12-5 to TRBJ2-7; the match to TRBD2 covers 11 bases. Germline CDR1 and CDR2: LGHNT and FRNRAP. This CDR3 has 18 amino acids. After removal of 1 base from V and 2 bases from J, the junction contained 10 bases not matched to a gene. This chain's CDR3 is CASGLDTLLAGAAYEQYF. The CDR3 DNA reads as TGTGCTAGTGGTTTGGACACCTTACTAGCGGGAGCTGCCTACGAGCAGTACTTC.

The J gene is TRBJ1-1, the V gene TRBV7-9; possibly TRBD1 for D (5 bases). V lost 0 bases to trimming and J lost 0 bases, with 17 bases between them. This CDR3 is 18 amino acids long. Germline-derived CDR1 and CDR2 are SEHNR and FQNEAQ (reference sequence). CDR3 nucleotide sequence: TGTGCCAGCAGCTTAGCACGGGGGATCAAGGGCATGAACACTGAAGCTTTCTTT. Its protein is CASSLARGIKGMNTEAFF.

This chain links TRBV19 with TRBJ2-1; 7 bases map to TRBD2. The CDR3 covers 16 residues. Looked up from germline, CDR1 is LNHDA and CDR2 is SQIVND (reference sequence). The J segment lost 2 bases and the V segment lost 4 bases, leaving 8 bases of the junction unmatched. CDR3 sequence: CASSKFREVPYNEQFF. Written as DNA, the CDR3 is TGTGCCAGTAGTAAGTTCCGGGAGGTCCCCTACAATGAGCAGTTCTTC.

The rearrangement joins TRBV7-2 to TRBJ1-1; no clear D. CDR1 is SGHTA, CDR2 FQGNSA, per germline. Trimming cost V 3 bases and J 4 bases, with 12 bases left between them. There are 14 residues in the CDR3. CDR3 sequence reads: CASSFSVVGTEAFF. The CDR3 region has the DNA TGTGCCAGCAGCTTTTCGGTGGTCGGCACTGAAGCTTTCTTT.